The source of this T cell receptor (beta chain) is a study of blood T cell repertoires in COVID-19. As for the study in general: Material from acute and convalescent COVID-19 was sourced from the United States, Italy and Spain.

Germline V CDR1 and CDR2: SGHNT, YYREEE (reference sequence). The CDR3 is made up of 16 amino acids. V dropped 0 bases and J dropped 0 bases, with 10 bases sitting between them. Produced via immunoSEQ multiplex PCR; TCRdb's table is partial and in-frame only. The sample includes some 100,000 clones, 84% seen only once; the top ten take roughly 7%. This clonotype was obtained from a woman aged 45-65 years with acute or convalescent COVID-19. The chain employs TRBV5-4 and TRBJ1-3; no reliable D call. The sequencing sample was made of peripheral blood. CDR3 DNA sequence: TGTGCCAGCAGCTTGGAAACAGCTCTCTCTGGAAACACCATATATTTT. It encodes CASSLETALSGNTIYF.